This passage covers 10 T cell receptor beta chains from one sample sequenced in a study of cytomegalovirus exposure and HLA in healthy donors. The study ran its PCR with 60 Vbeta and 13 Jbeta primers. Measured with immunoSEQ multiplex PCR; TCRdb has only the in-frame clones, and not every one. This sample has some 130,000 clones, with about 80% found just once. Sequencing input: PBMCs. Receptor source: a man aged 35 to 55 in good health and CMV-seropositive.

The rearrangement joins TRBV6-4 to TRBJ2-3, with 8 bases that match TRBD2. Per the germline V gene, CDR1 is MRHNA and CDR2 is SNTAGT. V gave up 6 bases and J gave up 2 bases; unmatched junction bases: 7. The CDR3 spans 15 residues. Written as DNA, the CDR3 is TGTGCCAGCAGCCAGATAGCGGGACTCACAGATACGCAGTATTTT. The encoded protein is CASSQIAGLTDTQYF.

CDR3 protein: CASSLGEIYEQYF. The DNA for the CDR3 is TGTGCCAGCAGTTTAGGGGAGATCTACGAGCAGTACTTC. The rearrangement joins TRBV27 to TRBJ2-7; TRBD2 is a possible D gene (5 bases). Deletions cut 2 bases from V and 3 bases from J, with 8 bases between. Per germline, CDR1 MNHEY and CDR2 SMNVEV (reference sequence). The CDR3 is 13 residues long.

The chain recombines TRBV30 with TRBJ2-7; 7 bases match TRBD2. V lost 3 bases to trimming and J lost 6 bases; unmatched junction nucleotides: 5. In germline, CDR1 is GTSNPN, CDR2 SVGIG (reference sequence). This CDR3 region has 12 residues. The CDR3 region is CAWSQWGGEQYF. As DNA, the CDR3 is TGTGCCTGGAGCCAATGGGGGGGCGAGCAGTACTTC.

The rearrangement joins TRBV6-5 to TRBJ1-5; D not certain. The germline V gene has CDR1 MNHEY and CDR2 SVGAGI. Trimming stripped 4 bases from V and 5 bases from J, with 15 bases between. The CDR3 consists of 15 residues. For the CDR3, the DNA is TGTGCCAGCAGTTCCCTACGAGGGTTCGATCAGCCCCAGCATTTT. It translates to CASSSLRGFDQPQHF.

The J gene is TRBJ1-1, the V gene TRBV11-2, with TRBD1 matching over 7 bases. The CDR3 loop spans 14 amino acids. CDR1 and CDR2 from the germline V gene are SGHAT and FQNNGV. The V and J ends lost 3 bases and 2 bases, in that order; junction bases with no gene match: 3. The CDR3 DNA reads TGTGCCAGCAGCTTTGGACAGGCCAACACTGAAGCTTTCTTT. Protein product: CASSFGQANTEAFF.

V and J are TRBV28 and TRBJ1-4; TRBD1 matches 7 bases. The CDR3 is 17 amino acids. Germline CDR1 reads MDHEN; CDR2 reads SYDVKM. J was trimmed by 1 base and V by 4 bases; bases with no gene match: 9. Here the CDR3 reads CASSSQGGLGTNEKLFF. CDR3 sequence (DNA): TGTGCCAGCAGTTCCCAGGGGGGACTGGGAACTAATGAAAAACTGTTTTTT. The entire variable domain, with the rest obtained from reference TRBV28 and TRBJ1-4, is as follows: DVKVTQSSRYLVKRTGEKVFLECVQDMDHENMFWYRQDPGLGLRLIYFSYDVKMKEKGDIPEGYSVSREKKERFSLILESASTNQTSMYLCASSSQGGLGTNEKLFFGSGTQLSVL.

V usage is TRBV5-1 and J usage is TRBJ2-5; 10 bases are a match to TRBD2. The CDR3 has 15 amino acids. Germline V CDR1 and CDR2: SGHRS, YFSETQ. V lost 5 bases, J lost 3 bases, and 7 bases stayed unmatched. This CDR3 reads CASRPMLAGEETQYF. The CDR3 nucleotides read TGCGCCAGCAGACCAATGCTAGCGGGGGAAGAGACCCAGTACTTC.

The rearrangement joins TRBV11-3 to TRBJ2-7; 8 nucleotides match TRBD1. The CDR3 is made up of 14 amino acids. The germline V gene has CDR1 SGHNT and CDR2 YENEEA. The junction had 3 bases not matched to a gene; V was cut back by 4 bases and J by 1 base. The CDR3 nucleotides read TGTGCCAGCAGCTCCGGGACAGGATCCTACGAGCAGTACTTC. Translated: CASSSGTGSYEQYF.

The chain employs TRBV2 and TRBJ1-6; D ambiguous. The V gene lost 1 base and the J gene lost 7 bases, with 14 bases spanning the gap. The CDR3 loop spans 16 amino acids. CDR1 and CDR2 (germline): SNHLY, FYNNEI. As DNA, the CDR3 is TGTGCCAGCAGTGAAGTGGGGAGGGAGGGAAATTCACCCCTCCACTTT. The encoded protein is CASSEVGREGNSPLHF. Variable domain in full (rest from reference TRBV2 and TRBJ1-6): EPEVTQTPSHQVTQMGQEVILRCVPISNHLYFYWYRQILGQKVEFLVSFYNNEISEKSEIFDDQFSVERPDGSNFTLKIRSTKLEDSAMYFCASSEVGREGNSPLHFGNGTRLTVT.

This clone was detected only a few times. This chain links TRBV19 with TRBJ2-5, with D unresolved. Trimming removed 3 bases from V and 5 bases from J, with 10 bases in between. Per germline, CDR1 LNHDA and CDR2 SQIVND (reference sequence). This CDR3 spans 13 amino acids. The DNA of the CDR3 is TGTGCCAGTAGTATGTCCCAGGTCGAGACCCAGTACTTC. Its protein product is CASSMSQVETQYF.